The 9 T cell receptor beta chains in this list originate from one sample, sequenced in a study of OX40 agonist ivuxolimab in advanced cancers. Repertoires were generated with immunoSEQ multiplex PCR, while TCRdb's copy carries only in-frame clones and drops some. The data show about 77,000 clones, 80% to 90% seen once. The input for sequencing was CD4+ or CD8+ T cells sorted from blood, taken in a trial of the OX40 agonist ivuxolimab. The receptors were gathered from an adult with an advanced solid tumor such as melanoma, head and neck, liver or kidney cancer.

V is TRBV5-4 and J is TRBJ2-7, with D tentatively TRBD2 (6 bases). This CDR3 comprises 16 residues. The V and J ends lost 4 bases and 1 base respectively, with 18 bases between them. Per germline, CDR1 SGHNT and CDR2 YYREEE (reference sequence). CDR3 sequence (DNA): TGTGCCAGCAGCCAGGGTGGGGGAGGCCCTTCCTACGAGCAGTACTTC. Its protein is CASSQGGGGPSYEQYF.

This clone appeared once. V gene TRBV6-5 combines with J gene TRBJ2-7; 10 positions agree with TRBD1. In germline, CDR1 is MNHEY, CDR2 SVGAGI. The CDR3 runs to 14 residues. The trim removed 4 bases at V and 5 bases at J, leaving 5 bases unmatched. The DNA for the CDR3 is TGTGCCAGCAGTTTTGGGGACAGGGGTCACGAGCAGTACTTC. It specifies CASSFGDRGHEQYF.

V and J are TRBV7-2 and TRBJ2-3, with 9 bases that match TRBD2. CDR1 and CDR2 from the germline V gene are SGHTA and FQGNSA. Germline trimming cut 4 bases from V and 1 base from J; bases unmatched to any gene: 3. This CDR3 region has 15 residues. The DNA for the CDR3 is TGTGCCAGCAGCTCCCGACTAGCGGGCACAGATACGCAGTATTTT. It specifies CASSSRLAGTDTQYF.

This clone was recorded at least ten times. The V call is TRBV2, the J call TRBJ1-2; TRBD1 is a possible D gene (5 bases). Germline V gene data show CDR1 as SNHLY and CDR2 as FYNNEI. This CDR3 contains 13 residues. Trimming cost V 7 bases and J 5 bases, with 14 bases left between them. In DNA, the CDR3 is TGTGCCAGCAAGGGGTTAGTAGGATATGGCTACACCTTC. This gives the protein CASKGLVGYGYTF. The entire variable domain, with the rest obtained from reference TRBV2 and TRBJ1-2, is as follows: EPEVTQTPSHQVTQMGQEVILRCVPISNHLYFYWYRQILGQKVEFLVSFYNNEISEKSEIFDDQFSVERPDGSNFTLKIRSTKLEDSAMYFCASKGLVGYGYTFGSGTRLTVV.

The J gene is TRBJ2-1, the V gene TRBV13, with D perhaps TRBD2 (7 bases). Germline values: CDR1 PRHDT, CDR2 FYEKMQ (reference sequence). This CDR3 region has 15 residues. The V and J ends lost 0 bases and 4 bases respectively, with 10 bases between them. In nucleotides, the CDR3 is TGTGCCAGCAGCTTAGGAGGGGGGGTTTACAATGAGCAGTTCTTC. Residues: CASSLGGGVYNEQFF. Supplemented by reference TRBV13 and TRBJ2-1, the full variable domain reads AAGVIQSPRHLIKEKRETATLKCYPIPRHDTVYWYQQGPGQDPQFLISFYEKMQSDKGSIPDRFSAQQFSDYHSELNMSSLELGDSALYFCASSLGGGVYNEQFFGPGTRLTVL.

In this sample, this clone turned up a few times. V usage is TRBV7-6 and J usage is TRBJ1-1, with D unclear. V lost 1 base and J lost 3, with 9 bases in between. CDR1 is SGHVS and CDR2 is FNYEAQ in the germline V gene. The CDR3 is 14 residues long. The CDR3 reads CASSLGVTYTEAFF. Here the CDR3 DNA reads TGTGCCAGCAGCTTAGGAGTCACTTACACTGAAGCTTTCTTT.

The chain has TRBV18 and TRBJ2-5; D perhaps matches TRBD2 (6 bases). V was pared by 6 bases and J by 5 bases, with 13 bases between. The CDR3 runs to 13 residues. Germline V CDR1 and CDR2: KGHSH, LQKENI. CDR3 protein: CASSPGVAETQYF. CDR3 nucleotide sequence: TGTGCCAGCTCTCCGGGGGTAGCGGAGACCCAGTACTTC.

The chain links TRBV7-2 to TRBJ2-3; no definite D call. The CDR3 consists of 13 residues. Looked up from germline, CDR1 is SGHTA and CDR2 is FQGNSA. Trimming stripped 1 base from V and 5 bases from J, with 7 bases between. The CDR3 region has the DNA TGTGCCAGCAGCTTAGGGTTTGGAGATACGCAGTATTTT. Amino acids: CASSLGFGDTQYF. The full variable domain, completed using reference TRBV7-2 and TRBJ2-3, is GAGVSQSPSNKVTEKGKDVELRCDPISGHTALYWYRQSLGQGLEFLIYFQGNSAPDKSGLPSDRFSAERTGGSVSTLTIQRTQQEDSAVYLCASSLGFGDTQYFGPGTRLTVL.

The gene calls are TRBV5-6 and TRBJ2-1; 9 bases map to TRBD2. The CDR3 covers 15 residues. After removal of 0 bases from V and 2 bases from J, the junction contained 0 bases not matched to a gene. The germline V gene encodes CDR1 SGHDT and CDR2 YYEEEE. The CDR3 nucleotides are TGTGCCAGCAGCTTGGGACTAGCGGCCTACAATGAGCAGTTCTTC. Protein: CASSLGLAAYNEQFF.